This entry lists 26 T cell receptor beta chains sequenced from one sample in a study of CD8 T cells in ankylosing spondylitis. Each CDR3 protein is one row after TCRdb ran MiXCR on the 5' RACE reads. Found here are 250,000 or so distinct CDR3 sequences, roughly a quarter of them singletons; the top ten hold over 0.55%. The sample consisted of blood, either unsorted or a sorted T cell fraction (not recorded which). The source of these receptors is a male donor with ankylosing spondylitis or in good health (not recorded which).

The chain links TRBV20-1 to TRBJ1-2, with unresolved D. The CDR3 is 12 residues long. Trimming stripped 5 bases from V and 2 bases from J, with 9 bases between. The germline V gene has CDR1 DFQATT and CDR2 SNEGSKA (reference sequence). The CDR3 region has the DNA TGCAGTGCTCGGTCAGAGAACTATGGCTACACCTTC. Translated: CSARSENYGYTF.

This clonotype was observed many times. The rearrangement uses TRBV27 and TRBJ2-3; a weak D match, TRBD1 (6 bases). V shed 4 bases and J shed 2 bases, with 10 bases lying between them. In germline, CDR1 is MNHEY, CDR2 SMNVEV (reference sequence). The CDR3 contains 14 residues. The CDR3 here is CASSSTGYTDTQYF. The CDR3 nucleotides read TGTGCCAGCAGTTCTACAGGGTACACAGATACGCAGTATTTT.

With regard to this clonotype: Since a much larger clone is just one base distant, this may be a read error. The gene calls are TRBV20-1 and TRBJ2-1; the match to TRBD2 covers 10 bases. Per the germline V gene, CDR1 is DFQATT and CDR2 is SNEGSKA (reference sequence). The CDR3 length is 17 residues. DNA for the CDR3: TGCAGAGCTAGTTGGAGCGGGGGGGGAAGCTCCTACAATGAGCAGTTCTTC. Amino acid sequence: CRASWSGGGSSYNEQFF.

This clonotype was counted only a few times. This rearrangement joins TRBV6-5 to TRBJ1-2; D remains unclear. V lost 5 bases, J lost 7 bases, and 8 bases lay in between. From germline, CDR1 is MNHEY and CDR2 SVGAGI. This CDR3 has 11 amino acids. CDR3 nucleotide sequence: TGTGCCAGCAGTGCCGGCTTTGGCTACACCTTC. As protein: CASSAGFGYTF.

This clonotype has just a few counts. The chain employs TRBV20-1 and TRBJ2-5; 7 nucleotides align to TRBD1. J was trimmed by 5 bases and V by 6 bases; bases with no gene match: 12. The V gene's germline CDR1 is DFQATT and CDR2 SNEGSKA (reference sequence). CDR3 length equals 14 residues. Here the CDR3 reads CSARFSNRGETQYF. The DNA for the CDR3 is TGCAGTGCCCGCTTCTCTAACAGGGGTGAGACCCAGTACTTC.

Worth noting for this clonotype: One junction end does not reproduce the germline sequence, and a read error may be involved. DNA of the CDR3: TGCAGTGCTAGCCTTGGACAGACAATACGCACAGATACGCAGAATTTT. As protein: CSASLGQTIRTDTQNF. This sequence joins TRBV20-1 and TRBJ2-3; a possible D gene is TRBD1 (6 bases). The length of the CDR3 is 16 residues. Looked up from germline, CDR1 is DFQATT and CDR2 is SNEGSKA (reference sequence).

V usage is TRBV6-1 and J usage is TRBJ2-7; D unresolved. V lost 3 bases and J 0 bases, leaving 9 bases between the germline ends. The germline gives CDR1 MNHNS, CDR2 SASEGT. The CDR3 covers 14 residues. Written as DNA, the CDR3 is TGTGCCAGCAGTGAGGGGTTCCCCTCCTACGAGCAGTACTTC. Its translation: CASSEGFPSYEQYF.

This clonotype was detected many times. V usage is TRBV20-1 and J usage is TRBJ1-4; 11 nucleotides agree with TRBD1. The germline V gene has CDR1 DFQATT and CDR2 SNEGSKA (reference sequence). The V and J ends lost 7 bases and 8 bases, in that order; junction bases with no gene match: 9. CDR3 length: 14 residues. The CDR3 region has the DNA TGCAGTGTCTCAGGGGGACAGGGGGACGAAAAACTGTTTTTT. It yields the protein CSVSGGQGDEKLFF.

The table lists this clonotype with a few counts. The chain recombines TRBV6-1 with TRBJ2-2; D is tentatively TRBD1 or TRBD2 (5 bases each). V was shortened by 7 bases and J by 4 bases, with 10 bases between the two germline ends. The CDR3 is 13 amino acids. Germline CDR1 and CDR2: MNHNS and SASEGT. This chain's CDR3 is CASTRDPTGELFF. The CDR3 DNA is TGTGCCAGCACCCGGGACCCCACCGGGGAGCTGTTTTTT.

This chain links TRBV12-3 or TRBV12-4 with TRBJ1-1, with a possible D match to TRBD1 (5 bases). CDR3 length: 14 residues. V lost 2 bases, J lost 1 base, and 8 bases lay in between. CDR3 sequence (DNA): TGTGCCAGCAGTTTATCGGGGGGGAACACTGAAGCTTTCTTT. Translating it yields CASSLSGGNTEAFF.

This clonotype was observed at least ten times. The CDR3 region is CASSQDGGGEKLFF. Here the CDR3 DNA reads TGTGCCAGCAGCCAGGACGGGGGGGGCGAAAAACTGTTTTTT. The chain combines TRBV11-2 with TRBJ1-4; the D gene is possibly TRBD1 (6 bases). Trimming shortened V by 5 bases and J by 8 bases, and 15 bases separated the two germline ends. In germline, CDR1 is SGHAT, CDR2 FQNNGV. This CDR3 is 14 amino acids long.

The chain recombines TRBV3-1 with TRBJ2-5; 9 bases match TRBD2. CDR1 LGHDT and CDR2 YNNKEL come from the germline V gene (reference sequence). CDR3 length equals 17 residues. V was clipped by 11 bases and J by 4 bases; unmatched bases: 20. CDR3 bases: TGTGCCTGCTCCCAAGATCAGCGGGGGGCGTGGGGAGAGACCCAGTACTTC. It is translated as CACSQDQRGAWGETQYF.

This clonotype was recorded at least ten times. The chain uses TRBV12-3 or TRBV12-4 and TRBJ2-7; 9 bases align to TRBD1. The CDR3 runs to 15 residues. The V and J ends lost 1 base and 3 bases, in that order; junction bases with no gene match: 4. Here the CDR3 DNA reads TGTGCCAGCAGTTTAGTTCCGGGACAGGGCTACGAGCAGTACTTC. Its protein is CASSLVPGQGYEQYF.

This clonotype has just a few counts. The chain has TRBV20-1 and TRBJ2-7; the match to TRBD1 covers 8 bases. The length of the CDR3 is 12 residues. Trimming removed 8 bases from V and 3 bases from J; junction bases left unmatched: 6. Germline CDR1 reads DFQATT; CDR2 reads SNEGSKA (reference sequence). In nucleotides, the CDR3 is TGCAGTTCCGGACAGGGAGGCTACGAGCAGTACTTC. It encodes CSSGQGGYEQYF.

This clonotype was observed a single time. The V call is TRBV6-2 or TRBV6-3, the J call TRBJ2-5; no clear D. This CDR3 is built from 14 residues. CDR1 and CDR2 (germline): MNHEY, SVGEGT. Trimming removed 0 bases at V and 2 bases at J, with 7 bases between. CDR3 nucleotide sequence: TGTGCCAGCAGTTACTCGAATGGGCAAGAGACCCAGTACTTC. Protein sequence: CASSYSNGQETQYF.

This chain joins TRBV28 and TRBJ1-2; D not certain. Trimming stripped 3 bases from V and 8 bases from J, with 10 bases between. CDR3 length equals 12 residues. Germline V gives CDR1 MDHEN, CDR2 SYDVKM. In nucleotides, the CDR3 is TGTGCCAGCAGTTTTAGGGATTTCGGCTACACCTTC. It encodes CASSFRDFGYTF.

The rearrangement uses TRBV4-1 and TRBJ2-3; D is unresolved. CDR1 is MGHRA, CDR2 YSYEKL, per germline. The CDR3 is 12 amino acids. The V and J ends lost 5 bases and 2 bases respectively, with 5 bases between them. The CDR3 sequence is CASSSHTDTQYF. The DNA for the CDR3 is TGCGCCAGCAGCTCTCACACAGATACGCAGTATTTT.

The sample holds one count of this clonotype. The rearrangement uses TRBV7-2 and TRBJ2-3, with TRBD2 matching over 8 bases. CDR3 size: 15 residues. The germline V gene has CDR1 SGHTA and CDR2 FQGNSA. V lost 5 bases, J lost 3 bases, and 7 bases stayed unmatched. CDR3 in DNA: TGTGCCAGCAGCCCTGAGGTAGCGGGGACAGATACGCAGTATTTT. Its translation is CASSPEVAGTDTQYF.

This clonotype appeared many times. The chain recombines TRBV5-1 with TRBJ2-1, with 7 bases lining up with TRBD2. Germline lookup yields CDR1 SGHRS and CDR2 YFSETQ. With 1 base clipped from V and 4 bases from J, the junction kept 5 bases outside the gene matches. The CDR3 has 15 residues. The CDR3 DNA follows: TGCGCCAGCAGCTTGATCGCGGGGGTTTACAATGAGCAGTTCTTC. Amino acid sequence: CASSLIAGVYNEQFF. Together with reference TRBV5-1 and TRBJ2-1, the CDR3 gives the full variable domain: KAGVTQTPRYLIKTRGQQVTLSCSPISGHRSVSWYQQTPGQGLQFLFEYFSETQRNKGNFPGRFSGRQFSNSRSEMNVSTLELGDSALYLCASSLIAGVYNEQFFGPGTRLTVL.

This clonotype occurred a few times. The CDR3 DNA follows: TGTGCCAGCAGTGCTACAGGGGACCTAGCCAAAAACATTCAGTACTTC. It translates to CASSATGDLAKNIQYF. The chain couples TRBV12-3 or TRBV12-4 to TRBJ2-4, with 7 bases aligning to TRBD1. The CDR3 is 16 amino acids. V dropped 5 bases and J dropped 0; count of bases not matched to a gene: 7.

This clonotype has at least ten counts. The chain combines TRBV20-1 with TRBJ1-5; D uncertain. Trimming cost V 6 bases and J 0 bases, with 6 bases left between them. Germline assignment: CDR1 DFQATT and CDR2 SNEGSKA (reference sequence). The CDR3 runs to 12 residues. CDR3 DNA sequence: TGCAGTGCCGGCACTAGCAATCAGCCCCAGCATTTT. It translates to CSAGTSNQPQHF.

The rearrangement links TRBV29-1 to TRBJ2-1, with 13 positions matching TRBD2. J gave up 1 base and V 5 bases, and 11 bases lay outside the gene matches. CDR1 and CDR2 from the germline V gene are SQVTM and ANQGSEA. CDR3 size: 18 residues. The CDR3, as DNA: TGCAGCGTTCCTCCGAGACTAGCGGGGGGAGATTCCTACAATGAGCAGTTCTTC. Translating it yields CSVPPRLAGGDSYNEQFF.

V gene TRBV12-3 or TRBV12-4 combines with J gene TRBJ1-5; no clear D gene. This CDR3 has 14 amino acids. V dropped 7 bases and J dropped 2 bases, with 12 bases sitting between them. As DNA, the CDR3 is TGTGCCAGCACTCTCCTTGGGGGCAATCAGCCCCAGCATTTT. Translation gives CASTLLGGNQPQHF.

This clonotype was picked up a small number of times. The J gene is TRBJ2-5, the V gene TRBV15; maybe TRBD2 (7 bases). Trimming removed 1 base at V and 5 bases at J, with 23 bases between. Germline V CDR1 and CDR2: LNHNV, YYDKDF (reference sequence). This CDR3 comprises 18 residues. This chain's CDR3 is CATSRVLGGTHWAETQYF. The CDR3 nucleotides read TGTGCCACCAGCAGAGTGCTGGGAGGGACACACTGGGCGGAGACCCAGTACTTC.

This clonotype was counted at least ten times. J is TRBJ2-1 and V is TRBV20-1; TRBD2 aligns across 13 bases. Losses at the gene ends were 6 bases for V and 1 base for J; bases not matched to a gene: 6. The CDR3 totals 16 residues. Germline CDR1 DFQATT, CDR2 SNEGSKA (reference sequence). CDR3 sequence reads: CSAWTSGGSSYNEQFF. For the CDR3, the DNA is TGCAGTGCGTGGACTAGCGGGGGAAGTTCCTACAATGAGCAGTTCTTC.

The gene calls are TRBV12-3 or TRBV12-4 and TRBJ2-3; the match to TRBD2 covers 10 bases. This CDR3 has 15 amino acids. Losses at the gene ends were 6 bases for V and 5 bases for J; bases not matched to a gene: 8. The CDR3 loop reads CASSRERGGLDTQYF. CDR3 nucleotide sequence: TGTGCCAGCAGCCGGGAGCGGGGGGGCTTAGATACGCAGTATTTT.